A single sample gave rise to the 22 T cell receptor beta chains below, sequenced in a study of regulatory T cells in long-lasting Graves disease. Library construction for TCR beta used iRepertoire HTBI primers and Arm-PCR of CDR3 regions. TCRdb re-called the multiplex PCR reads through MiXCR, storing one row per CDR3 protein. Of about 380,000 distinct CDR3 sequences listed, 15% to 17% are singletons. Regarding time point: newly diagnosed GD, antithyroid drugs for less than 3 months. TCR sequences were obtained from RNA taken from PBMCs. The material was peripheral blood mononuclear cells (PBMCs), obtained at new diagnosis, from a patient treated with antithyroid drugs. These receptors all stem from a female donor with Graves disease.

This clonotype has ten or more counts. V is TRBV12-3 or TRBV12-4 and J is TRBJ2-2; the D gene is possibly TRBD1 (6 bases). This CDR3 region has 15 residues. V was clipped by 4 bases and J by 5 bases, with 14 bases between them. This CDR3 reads CASSSTRGKTGELFF. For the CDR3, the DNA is TGTGCCAGCAGTTCCACCAGGGGAAAGACCGGGGAGCTGTTTTTT.

CDR3 sequence (DNA): TGCAGTGCTTTAGGGATTACCTACGAGCAGTACTTC. Protein sequence: CSALGITYEQYF. The rearrangement links TRBV20-1 to TRBJ2-7; D not resolved. The CDR3 covers 12 residues. Germline V gene lookup returns CDR1 DFQATT and CDR2 SNEGSKA (reference sequence). V was pared by 5 bases and J by 2 bases, with 10 bases between.

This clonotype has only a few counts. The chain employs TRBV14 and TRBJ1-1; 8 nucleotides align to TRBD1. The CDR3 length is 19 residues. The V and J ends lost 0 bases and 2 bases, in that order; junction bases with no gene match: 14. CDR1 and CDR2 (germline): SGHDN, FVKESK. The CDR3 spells CASSQDWWAGGGRNTEAFF. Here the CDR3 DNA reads TGTGCCAGCAGCCAAGATTGGTGGGCAGGGGGCGGTAGAAACACTGAAGCTTTCTTT.

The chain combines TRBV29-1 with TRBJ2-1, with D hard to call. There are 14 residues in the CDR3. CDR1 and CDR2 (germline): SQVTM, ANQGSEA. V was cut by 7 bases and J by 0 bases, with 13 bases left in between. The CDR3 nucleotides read TGCAGCGCACAGCGTCAGAGCTCCTACAATGAGCAGTTCTTC. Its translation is CSAQRQSSYNEQFF.

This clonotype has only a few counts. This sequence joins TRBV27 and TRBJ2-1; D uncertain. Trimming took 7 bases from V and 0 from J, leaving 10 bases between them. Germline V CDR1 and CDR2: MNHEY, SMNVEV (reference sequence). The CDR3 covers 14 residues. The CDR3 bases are TGTGCCAGCACTGACTCCAGCTCCTACAATGAGCAGTTCTTC. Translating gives CASTDSSSYNEQFF.

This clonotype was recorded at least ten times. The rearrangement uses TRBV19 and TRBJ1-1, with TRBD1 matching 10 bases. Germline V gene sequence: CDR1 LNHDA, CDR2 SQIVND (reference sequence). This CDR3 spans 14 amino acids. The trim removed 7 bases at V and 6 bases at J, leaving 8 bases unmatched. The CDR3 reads CASKRDRGIAEAFF. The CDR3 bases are TGTGCCAGTAAAAGGGACAGGGGTATTGCTGAAGCTTTCTTT.

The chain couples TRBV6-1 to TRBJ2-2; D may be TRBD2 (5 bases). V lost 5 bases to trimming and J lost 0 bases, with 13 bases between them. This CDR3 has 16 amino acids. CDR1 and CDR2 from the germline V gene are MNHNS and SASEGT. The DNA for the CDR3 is TGTGCCAGCAGTACCCCTCTAGCCGCGAACACCGGGGAGCTGTTTTTT. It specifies CASSTPLAANTGELFF.

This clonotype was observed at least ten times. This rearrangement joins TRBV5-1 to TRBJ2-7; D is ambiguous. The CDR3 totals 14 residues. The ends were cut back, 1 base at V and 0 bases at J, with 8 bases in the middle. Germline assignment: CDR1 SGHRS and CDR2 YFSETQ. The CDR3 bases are TGCGCCAGCAGCTTGACCGGGTACTCCTACGAGCAGTACTTC. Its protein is CASSLTGYSYEQYF.

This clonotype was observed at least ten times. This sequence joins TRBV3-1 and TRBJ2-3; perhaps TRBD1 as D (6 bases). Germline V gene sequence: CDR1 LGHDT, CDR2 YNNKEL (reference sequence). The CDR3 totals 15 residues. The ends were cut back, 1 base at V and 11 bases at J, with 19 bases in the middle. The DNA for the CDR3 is TGTGCCAGCAGCCAAGGTCAGCTGGGGCAGGGGATGCAGTATTTT. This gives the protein CASSQGQLGQGMQYF.

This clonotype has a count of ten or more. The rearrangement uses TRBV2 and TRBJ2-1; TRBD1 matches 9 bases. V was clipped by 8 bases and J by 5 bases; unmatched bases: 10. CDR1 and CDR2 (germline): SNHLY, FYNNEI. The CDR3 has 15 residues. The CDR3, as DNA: TGTGCCAGCTTGAAAGTGGGACAGGGCGACAATGAGCAGTTCTTC. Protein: CASLKVGQGDNEQFF. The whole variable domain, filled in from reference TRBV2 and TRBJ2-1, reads EPEVTQTPSHQVTQMGQEVILRCVPISNHLYFYWYRQILGQKVEFLVSFYNNEISEKSEIFDDQFSVERPDGSNFTLKIRSTKLEDSAMYFCASLKVGQGDNEQFFGPGTRLTVL.

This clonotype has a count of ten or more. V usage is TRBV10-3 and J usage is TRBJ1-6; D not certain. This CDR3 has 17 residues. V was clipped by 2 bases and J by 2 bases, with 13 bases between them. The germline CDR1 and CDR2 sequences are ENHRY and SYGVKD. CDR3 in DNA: TGTGCCATCAGTGAGCGAGGACTTGAACCCTATAATTCACCCCTCCACTTT. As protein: CAISERGLEPYNSPLHF.

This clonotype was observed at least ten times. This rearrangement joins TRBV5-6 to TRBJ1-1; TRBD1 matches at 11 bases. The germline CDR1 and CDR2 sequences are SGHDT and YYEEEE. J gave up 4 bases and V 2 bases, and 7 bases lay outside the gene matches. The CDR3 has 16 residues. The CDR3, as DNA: TGTGCCAGCAGCTTCTACTCCGGGACAGGGGGCACTGAAGCTTTCTTT. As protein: CASSFYSGTGGTEAFF.

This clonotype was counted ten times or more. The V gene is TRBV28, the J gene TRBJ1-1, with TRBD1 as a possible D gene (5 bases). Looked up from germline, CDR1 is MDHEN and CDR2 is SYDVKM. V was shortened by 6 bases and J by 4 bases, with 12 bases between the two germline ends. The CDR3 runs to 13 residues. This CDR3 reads CASRSGRFTEAFF. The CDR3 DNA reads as TGTGCCAGCAGATCGGGACGGTTCACTGAAGCTTTCTTT.

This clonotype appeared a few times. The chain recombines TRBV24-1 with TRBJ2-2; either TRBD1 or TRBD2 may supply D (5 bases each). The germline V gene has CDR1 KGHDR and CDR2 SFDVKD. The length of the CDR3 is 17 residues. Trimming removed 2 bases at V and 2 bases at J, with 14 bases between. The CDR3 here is CATSDWGPQVNTGELFF. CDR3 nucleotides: TGTGCCACCAGTGATTGGGGACCGCAGGTCAACACCGGGGAGCTGTTTTTT.

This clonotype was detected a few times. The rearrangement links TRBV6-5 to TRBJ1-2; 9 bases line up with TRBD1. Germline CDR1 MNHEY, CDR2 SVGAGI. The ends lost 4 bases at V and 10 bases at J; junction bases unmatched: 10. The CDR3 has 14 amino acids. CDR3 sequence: CASSSMGQGVSYTF. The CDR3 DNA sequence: TGTGCCAGCAGTTCTATGGGACAGGGAGTATCCTACACCTTC.

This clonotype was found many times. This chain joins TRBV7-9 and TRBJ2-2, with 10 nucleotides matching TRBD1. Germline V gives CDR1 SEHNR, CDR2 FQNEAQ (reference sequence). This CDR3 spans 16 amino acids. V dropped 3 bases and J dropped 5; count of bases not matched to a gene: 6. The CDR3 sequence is CASSFDRGRGTGELFF. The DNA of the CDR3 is TGTGCCAGCAGCTTCGACAGGGGGCGAGGAACCGGGGAGCTGTTTTTT.

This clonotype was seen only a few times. CDR3 sequence (DNA): TGCAGCACTACAGGGGGCCGGGGTGGTGAAGCTTTCTTT. This sequence encodes CSTTGGRGGEAFF. The chain combines TRBV29-1 with TRBJ1-1; 9 bases are a match to TRBD1. J gave up 7 bases and V 8 bases, and 11 bases lay outside the gene matches. Germline CDR1 SQVTM, CDR2 ANQGSEA. This CDR3 has 13 residues. Combining the CDR3 with reference TRBV29-1 and TRBJ1-1 gives the whole variable domain SAVISQKPSRDICQRGTSLTIQCQVDSQVTMMFWYRQQPGQSLTLIATANQGSEATYESGFVIDKFPISRPNLTFSTLTVSNMSPEDSSIYLCSTTGGRGGEAFFGQGTRLTVV.

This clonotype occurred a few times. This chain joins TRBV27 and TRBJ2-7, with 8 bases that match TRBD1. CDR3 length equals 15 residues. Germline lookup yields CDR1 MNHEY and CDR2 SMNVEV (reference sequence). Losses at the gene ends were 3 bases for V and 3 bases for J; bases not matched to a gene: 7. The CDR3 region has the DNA TGTGCCAGCAGTTTCAACGGACAGGGACACTACGAGCAGTACTTC. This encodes CASSFNGQGHYEQYF.

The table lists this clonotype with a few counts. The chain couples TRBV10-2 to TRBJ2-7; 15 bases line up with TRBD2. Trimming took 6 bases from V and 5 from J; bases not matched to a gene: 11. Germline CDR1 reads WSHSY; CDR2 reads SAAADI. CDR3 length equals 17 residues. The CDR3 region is CASSWTGTSGRFHEQYF. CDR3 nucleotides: TGCGCCAGCAGCTGGACCGGGACTAGCGGGAGGTTCCACGAGCAGTACTTC.

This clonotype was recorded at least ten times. CDR3 in DNA: TGTGCCAGCAGCCCCCTGGCAGGGGAGGATCAGCCCCAGCATTTT. Translating gives CASSPLAGEDQPQHF. This chain links TRBV5-5 with TRBJ1-5; D perhaps matches TRBD1 (6 bases). V shed 4 bases and J shed 5 bases, with 16 bases lying between them. CDR1 is SGHKS and CDR2 is YYEKEE in the germline V gene (reference sequence). CDR3 length: 15 residues.

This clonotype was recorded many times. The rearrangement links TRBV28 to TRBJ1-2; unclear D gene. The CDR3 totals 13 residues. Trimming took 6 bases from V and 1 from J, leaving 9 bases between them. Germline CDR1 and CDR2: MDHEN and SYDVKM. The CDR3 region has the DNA TGTGCCAGCAGCCCCCCAGTTAACTATGGCTACACCTTC. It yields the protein CASSPPVNYGYTF.

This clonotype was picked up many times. This CDR3 reads CASRWNTEAFF. CDR3 nucleotide sequence: TGTGCCAGCAGATGGAACACTGAAGCTTTCTTT. V is TRBV6-1 and J is TRBJ1-1; no clear D gene. Deletions cut 6 bases from V and 1 base from J, with 3 bases between. Germline lookup yields CDR1 MNHNS and CDR2 SASEGT. The CDR3 consists of 11 residues.